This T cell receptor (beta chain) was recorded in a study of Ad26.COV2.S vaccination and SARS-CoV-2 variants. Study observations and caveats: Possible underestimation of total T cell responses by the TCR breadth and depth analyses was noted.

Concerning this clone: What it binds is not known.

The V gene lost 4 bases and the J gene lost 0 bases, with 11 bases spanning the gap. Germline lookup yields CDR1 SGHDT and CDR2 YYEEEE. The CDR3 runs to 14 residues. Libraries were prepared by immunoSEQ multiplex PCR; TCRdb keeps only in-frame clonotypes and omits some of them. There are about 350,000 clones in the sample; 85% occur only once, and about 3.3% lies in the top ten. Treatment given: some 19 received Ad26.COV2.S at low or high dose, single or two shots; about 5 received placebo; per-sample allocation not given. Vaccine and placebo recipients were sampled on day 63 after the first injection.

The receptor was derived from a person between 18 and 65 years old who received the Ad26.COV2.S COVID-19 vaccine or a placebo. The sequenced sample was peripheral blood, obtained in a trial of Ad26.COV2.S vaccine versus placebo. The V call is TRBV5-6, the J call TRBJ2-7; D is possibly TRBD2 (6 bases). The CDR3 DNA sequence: TGTGCCAGCAGCCTGGGACTCAGCTCCTACGAGCAGTACTTC. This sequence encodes CASSLGLSSYEQYF.